The 30 T cell receptor beta chains below all came from one sample that was sequenced in a study of blood T cell repertoires in COVID-19. Clones were sequenced by immunoSEQ multiplex PCR, and TCRdb holds only the in-frame ones, with some missing. The sample records some 220,000 clones, about 84% being singletons. The sequenced sample was peripheral blood. The receptors come from a human donor in a cohort sampled during active COVID-19.

V is TRBV4-2 and J is TRBJ1-5; 10 bases fit TRBD1. This CDR3 has 15 amino acids. The J segment lost 7 bases and the V segment lost 5 bases, leaving 8 bases of the junction unmatched. Germline V gene lookup returns CDR1 LGHNA and CDR2 YNFKEQ. The CDR3 region is CASSLRQGADQPQHF. The CDR3 bases are TGTGCCAGCAGCTTAAGACAGGGGGCAGACCAGCCCCAGCATTTT.

Remarks on this clone: The same CDR3 arises from other DNA sequences in this sample as well. The chain links TRBV28 to TRBJ2-7; TRBD1 matches 7 bases. Germline CDR1 and CDR2: MDHEN and SYDVKM. With V trimmed by 6 bases and J by 2 bases, 1 base remained unmatched. The CDR3 contains 12 residues. This CDR3 is CASRQGAYEQYF. The CDR3 DNA is TGTGCCAGCAGGCAGGGGGCCTACGAGCAGTACTTC.

In its sample, this clone was seen a few times. The chain links TRBV5-1 to TRBJ2-3, with D hard to call. Looked up from germline, CDR1 is SGHRS and CDR2 is YFSETQ. The CDR3 consists of 12 residues. V dropped 3 bases and J dropped 1 base, with 3 bases sitting between them. The CDR3 sequence is CASSSGTDTQYF. The CDR3 DNA follows: TGCGCCAGCAGCTCGGGCACAGATACGCAGTATTTT.

V and J are TRBV12-3 or TRBV12-4 and TRBJ2-3; D is unclear. Trimming pared 2 bases from V and 8 bases from J, leaving 11 bases between. The CDR3 consists of 13 residues. The CDR3 DNA sequence: TGTGCCAGCAGTTTAATCCGAGGCGTTACGCAGTATTTT. Protein sequence: CASSLIRGVTQYF.

V usage is TRBV6-5 and J usage is TRBJ2-2, with a tentative D call TRBD1 (8 bases). Per germline, CDR1 MNHEY and CDR2 SVGAGI. CDR3 length: 15 amino acids. Trimming cost V 6 bases and J 5 bases, with 16 bases left between them. The DNA of the CDR3 is TGTGCCAGCAGGAGACAGGGGCGGGGGACCGGGGAGCTGTTTTTT. Its translation is CASRRQGRGTGELFF.

Worth noting for this clone: The junction departs from germline at one end; a sequencing error may be responsible. The genes are TRBV7-7 and TRBJ2-5; 8 bases line up with TRBD2. This CDR3 comprises 16 residues. The germline V gene has CDR1 SSHAT and CDR2 FNYEAQ (reference sequence). CDR3 in amino acids: CASSLGSSGPQETQYF. In nucleotides, the CDR3 is TGTGCTAGCAGCTTAGGGTCTAGCGGGCCCCAAGAGACCCAGTACTTC.

The chain recombines TRBV7-8 with TRBJ1-6, with 9 bases fitting TRBD1. The CDR3 has 15 amino acids. With 7 bases clipped from V and 10 bases from J, the junction kept 11 bases outside the gene matches. The germline V gene has CDR1 SGHVS and CDR2 FQNEAQ. CDR3 protein: CASTLGGTGLSPLHF. The CDR3 DNA reads as TGTGCCAGCACCCTCGGTGGGACAGGGTTATCACCCCTCCACTTT.

The CDR3 protein is CASRASGETFATNEKLFF. CDR3 nucleotide sequence: TGTGCCAGTAGAGCGTCAGGGGAGACCTTTGCAACTAATGAAAAACTGTTTTTT. V usage is TRBV19 and J usage is TRBJ1-4; a weak D match, TRBD1 (6 bases). Trimming shortened V by 6 bases and J by 0 bases, and 20 bases separated the two germline ends. Germline V lookup: CDR1 LNHDA, CDR2 SQIVND (reference sequence). This CDR3 is 18 amino acids long. Based on the CDR3 plus reference TRBV19 and TRBJ1-4, the full variable domain is DGGITQSPKYLFRKEGQNVTLSCEQNLNHDAMYWYRQDPGQGLRLIYYSQIVNDFQKGDIAEGYSVSREKKESFPLTVTSAQKNPTAFYLCASRASGETFATNEKLFFGSGTQLSVL.

CDR3 bases: TGTGCCAGCAGCGTAGCTTCACAGGCCAGCTCCTACGAGCAGTACTTC. This codes for CASSVASQASSYEQYF. This chain links TRBV9 with TRBJ2-7, with D possibly matching TRBD1 (5 bases). There are 16 residues in the CDR3. Germline V gives CDR1 SGDLS, CDR2 YYNGEE. V shed 0 bases and J shed 0 bases, with 13 bases lying between them.

This clone appeared a single time. This chain joins TRBV2 and TRBJ2-7; 9 positions agree with TRBD1. This CDR3 has 13 residues. J lost 6 bases, V lost 4 bases, and 4 bases had no gene match. In germline, CDR1 is SNHLY, CDR2 FYNNEI. CDR3 sequence reads: CASSVLQGAEQYF. CDR3 DNA: TGTGCCAGCAGTGTCTTACAGGGGGCCGAGCAGTACTTC.

This clone was detected only once. The genes are TRBV10-3 and TRBJ1-2, with D maybe TRBD1 (6 bases). Germline V gives CDR1 ENHRY, CDR2 SYGVKD. The CDR3 spans 12 residues. V lost 8 bases, J lost 7 bases, and 14 bases lay in between. CDR3 sequence: CAIPGGAGGYTF. The CDR3 bases are TGTGCCATCCCGGGGGGGGCTGGTGGCTACACCTTC.

J is TRBJ2-1 and V is TRBV5-8, with 10 bases lining up with TRBD2. Germline CDR1 and CDR2: SGHTS and YDEGEE. The CDR3 covers 15 residues. V lost 4 bases and J lost 3; bases outside the gene matches: 4. The CDR3: CASSLGLAVYNEQFF. The CDR3 DNA sequence: TGTGCCAGCAGCCTCGGACTAGCGGTCTACAATGAGCAGTTCTTC.

The V and J genes are TRBV5-6 and TRBJ1-1, with D hard to call. The CDR3 covers 14 residues. CDR1 is SGHDT and CDR2 is YYEEEE in the germline V gene. Trimming took 6 bases from V and 0 from J, leaving 12 bases between them. In nucleotides, the CDR3 is TGTGCCAGCATCCCGGAGGGTTTGAACACTGAAGCTTTCTTT. Translated: CASIPEGLNTEAFF. Complete variable domain (other parts from reference TRBV5-6 and TRBJ1-1): DAGVTQSPTHLIKTRGQQVTLRCSPKSGHDTVSWYQQALGQGPQFIFQYYEEEERQRGNFPDRFSGHQFPNYSSELNVNALLLGDSALYLCASIPEGLNTEAFFGQGTRLTVV.

The chain carries TRBV7-9 and TRBJ1-5, with 8 bases lining up with TRBD1. The CDR3 is 15 residues long. Germline CDR1 and CDR2: SEHNR and FQNEAQ (reference sequence). The trim removed 5 bases at V and 2 bases at J, leaving 5 bases unmatched. The CDR3 reads CASSPDRVGNQPQHF. The CDR3 DNA sequence: TGTGCCAGCAGCCCGGACAGGGTCGGCAATCAGCCCCAGCATTTT.

This clone appeared a few times. The rearrangement links TRBV6-5 to TRBJ1-5, with 11 bases lining up with TRBD1. The CDR3 is 11 amino acids. Germline CDR1 MNHEY, CDR2 SVGAGI. The junction had 9 bases not matched to a gene; V was cut back by 10 bases and J by 16 bases. The CDR3 loop reads CATRTGGDQHF. CDR3 nucleotides: TGTGCCACCCGGACAGGGGGCGATCAACATTTT.

The J gene is TRBJ2-2, the V gene TRBV25-1; 8 nucleotides line up with TRBD2. The CDR3 has 14 amino acids. Germline V CDR1 and CDR2: MGHDK, SYGVNS. V lost 8 bases to trimming and J lost 2 bases; unmatched junction nucleotides: 4. The CDR3, as DNA: TGTGCCAGCCGCGGGGGGATTAACACCGGGGAGCTGTTTTTT. Residues: CASRGGINTGELFF. Variable domain in full (rest from reference TRBV25-1 and TRBJ2-2): EADIYQTPRYLVIGTGKKITLECSQTMGHDKMYWYQQDPGMELHLIHYSYGVNSTEKGDLSSESTVSRIRTEHFPLTLESARPSHTSQYLCASRGGINTGELFFGEGSRLTVL.

This chain links TRBV21-1 with TRBJ2-3; the table calls TRBD2, which could not be checked here. TRBV21-1 is a listed pseudogene. The CDR3 is 15 amino acids. This CDR3 is CASSKKRGSTDTQYF. The CDR3 nucleotides read TGTGCCAGCAGCAAAAAGCGGGGGAGCACAGATACGCAGTATTTT.

The chain carries TRBV6-5 and TRBJ2-7; D uncertain. CDR3 size: 15 residues. Germline V gives CDR1 MNHEY, CDR2 SVGAGI. With 6 bases removed from V and 0 bases from J, the gap between germline ends came to 15 bases. The CDR3 bases are TGTGCCAGCAGCTTTACCTACCGTAGCTCCTACGAGCAGTACTTC. Its translation: CASSFTYRSSYEQYF.

This rearrangement joins TRBV5-1 to TRBJ2-2, with TRBD2 identical over 7 bases. Germline V CDR1 and CDR2: SGHRS, YFSETQ. Losses at the gene ends were 4 bases for V and 7 bases for J; bases not matched to a gene: 10. The CDR3 totals 15 residues. The CDR3 bases are TGCGCCAGCAGCCCCCTGCGGGAGAGAGGCGGGGAGCTGTTTTTT. Its translation is CASSPLRERGGELFF.

V is TRBV11-3 and J is TRBJ2-1; D gene uncertain. This CDR3 comprises 13 residues. Trimming removed 5 bases from V and 4 bases from J, with 9 bases in between. Germline V gene sequence: CDR1 SGHNT, CDR2 YENEEA. The CDR3 loop reads CASSAAIYNEQFF. The CDR3 coding sequence is TGTGCCAGCAGCGCGGCTATTTACAATGAGCAGTTCTTC.

The chain links TRBV3-1 (or the pseudogene TRBV3-2) to TRBJ1-4; D not certain. V was shortened by 3 bases and J by 0 bases, with 5 bases between the two germline ends. Germline assignment: CDR1 LGHDT and CDR2 YNNKEL (reference sequence). This CDR3 comprises 14 residues. CDR3 region: CASSHHSTNEKLFF. DNA for the CDR3: TGTGCCAGCAGCCATCATTCAACTAATGAAAAACTGTTTTTT.

This rearrangement joins TRBV6-5 to TRBJ2-7; 9 bases map to TRBD1. Trimming cost V 1 base and J 4 bases; bases outside gene matches: 5. CDR3 length: 15 residues. The germline V gene has CDR1 MNHEY and CDR2 SVGAGI. The CDR3 region is CASSYLQGAVYEQYF. The CDR3 DNA sequence: TGTGCCAGCAGTTACTTACAGGGGGCCGTGTACGAGCAGTACTTC.

The chain recombines TRBV7-8 with TRBJ2-1, with D possibly TRBD1 on 5 matching bases. The ends were cut back, 3 bases at V and 6 bases at J, with 9 bases in the middle. Germline-derived CDR1 and CDR2 are SGHVS and FQNEAQ. This CDR3 region has 13 residues. CDR3 DNA sequence: TGTGCCAGCAGCTTGCAGGGCCTCAATGAGCAGTTCTTC. This gives the protein CASSLQGLNEQFF.

This chain uses TRBV12-3 or TRBV12-4 with TRBJ1-3; maybe TRBD1 (5 bases). With 1 base removed from V and 4 bases from J, the gap between germline ends came to 5 bases. The CDR3 length is 13 residues. The CDR3 DNA reads as TGTGCCAGCAGTTTAGGACAGGGAAACACCATATATTTT. Its protein product is CASSLGQGNTIYF.

CDR3 region: CAIGKLNQPQHF. DNA for the CDR3: TGTGCTATCGGGAAGCTTAATCAGCCCCAGCATTTT. The chain is built from TRBV19 and TRBJ1-5, with D unresolved. CDR1 and CDR2 (germline): LNHDA, SQIVND (reference sequence). This CDR3 is built from 12 residues.

Concerning this clone itself: One end of the junction varies from germline; a read error may be responsible. The chain carries TRBV11-3 and TRBJ1-4; D is uncertain. This CDR3 region has 9 residues. The germline V gene has CDR1 SGHNT and CDR2 YENEEA. The CDR3 region is CRGNEKLFF. CDR3 in DNA: TGCCGAGGGAATGAAAAACTGTTTTTT.

The chain links TRBV14 to TRBJ1-1; 9 bases are shared with TRBD1. Germline V gene sequence: CDR1 SGHDN, CDR2 FVKESK. The CDR3 spans 18 residues. The J segment lost 3 bases and the V segment lost 0 bases, leaving 11 bases of the junction unmatched. The chain's CDR3 is CASSQDHRVGTGYTEAFF. The CDR3 nucleotides are TGTGCCAGCAGCCAAGATCATCGGGTCGGGACAGGGTACACTGAAGCTTTCTTT.

A single count supports this clone. The CDR3 DNA is TGTGCCAGCAGTCGGTCTAGCGGGTACGAGCAGTACTTC. Translated, it gives CASSRSSGYEQYF. This chain connects TRBV28 to TRBJ2-7; 8 bases agree with TRBD2. Per germline, CDR1 MDHEN and CDR2 SYDVKM. The CDR3 loop spans 13 amino acids. With V trimmed by 5 bases and J by 4 bases, 4 bases remained unmatched. Full variable domain (outside the CDR3, taken from reference TRBV28 and TRBJ2-7): DVKVTQSSRYLVKRTGEKVFLECVQDMDHENMFWYRQDPGLGLRLIYFSYDVKMKEKGDIPEGYSVSREKKERFSLILESASTNQTSMYLCASSRSSGYEQYFGPGTRLTVT.

The chain combines TRBV14 with TRBJ2-7, with TRBD1 matching 8 bases. Trimming at V came to 2 bases and at J to 9 bases, leaving 6 bases not matched to a gene. Per the germline V gene, CDR1 is SGHDN and CDR2 is FVKESK. This CDR3 spans 13 amino acids. CDR3 DNA sequence: TGTGCCAGCAGCCAACAGACAGGGGTGGGGCAGTACTTC. Translating gives CASSQQTGVGQYF. Together with reference TRBV14 and TRBJ2-7, the CDR3 gives the full variable domain: EAGVTQFPSHSVIEKGQTVTLRCDPISGHDNLYWYRRVMGKEIKFLLHFVKESKQDESGMPNNRFLAERTGGTYSTLKVQPAELEDSGVYFCASSQQTGVGQYFGPGTRLTVT.

The J gene is TRBJ2-1, the V gene TRBV5-1, with D possibly matching TRBD1 (7 bases). From germline, CDR1 is SGHRS and CDR2 YFSETQ. There are 15 residues in the CDR3. Deletions cut 4 bases from V and 3 bases from J, with 14 bases between. The DNA of the CDR3 is TGCGCCAGCAGCCCACCTCAGGGGGGCTACAATGAGCAGTTCTTC. It is translated as CASSPPQGGYNEQFF.